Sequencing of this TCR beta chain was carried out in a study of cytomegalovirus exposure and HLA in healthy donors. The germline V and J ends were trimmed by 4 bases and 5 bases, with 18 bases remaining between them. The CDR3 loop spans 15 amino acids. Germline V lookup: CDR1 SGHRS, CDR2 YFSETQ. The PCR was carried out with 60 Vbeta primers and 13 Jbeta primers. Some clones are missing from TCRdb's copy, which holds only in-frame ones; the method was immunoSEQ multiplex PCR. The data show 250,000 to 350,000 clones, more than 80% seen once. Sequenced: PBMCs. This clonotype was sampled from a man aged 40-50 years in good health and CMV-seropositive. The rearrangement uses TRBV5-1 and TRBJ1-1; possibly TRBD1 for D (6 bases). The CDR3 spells CASSGLQGGGTEAFF. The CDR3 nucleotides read TGCGCCAGCAGCGGGCTACAGGGCGGGGGAACTGAAGCTTTCTTT.